Shown below are 29 T cell receptor beta chains from a single sample sequenced in a study of shared clonotypes between healthy human individuals. Measured with immunoSEQ multiplex PCR; TCRdb has only the in-frame clones, and not every one. This sample has around 510,000 clones, with roughly 95% found just once. Sequencing was performed on naive CD4+ T cells sorted from blood. Subset here: CD45RA+ positively selected. Every receptor here comes from a woman aged 30 to 39 in good health.

The J gene is TRBJ2-5, the V gene TRBV10-3; 7 positions match TRBD1. The J segment lost 4 bases and the V segment lost 7 bases, leaving 6 bases of the junction unmatched. The V gene's germline CDR1 is ENHRY and CDR2 SYGVKD. The CDR3 is 13 amino acids. CDR3 coding DNA: TGTGCCATCACCCCCCGACAGGGAGAGACCCAGTACTTC. Encoded protein: CAITPRQGETQYF.

The chain uses TRBV5-1 and TRBJ2-1; 7 bases are a match to TRBD1. The germline V gene encodes CDR1 SGHRS and CDR2 YFSETQ. CDR3 length: 15 amino acids. V lost 0 bases to trimming and J lost 5 bases; unmatched junction nucleotides: 5. CDR3 sequence reads: CASSLGDSGHNEQFF. CDR3 DNA: TGCGCCAGCAGCTTGGGGGACAGCGGTCACAATGAGCAGTTCTTC.

The V call is TRBV10-1, the J call TRBJ1-5; tentative D call: TRBD1 (5 bases). The germline V gene encodes CDR1 WNHNN and CDR2 SYGVQD (reference sequence). V was pared by 4 bases and J by 1 base, with 11 bases between. The CDR3 extends over 15 amino acids. The CDR3 region is CASSVIGGSNQPQHF. In DNA, the CDR3 is TGCGCCAGCAGTGTCATCGGGGGGAGCAATCAGCCCCAGCATTTT.

The V call is TRBV28, the J call TRBJ1-5; TRBD1 might be the D (5 bases). CDR3 length equals 15 residues. Germline V gene data show CDR1 as MDHEN and CDR2 as SYDVKM. The V end lost 5 bases, the J end lost 9 bases, and 20 bases lay between the germline ends. The CDR3 spells CASSPRGDGLRPQHF. CDR3 bases: TGTGCCAGCAGTCCTCGGGGGGACGGCCTTCGGCCCCAGCATTTT.

This clone turned up a few times. The chain uses TRBV4-1 and TRBJ1-3; no reliable D call. Germline loops: CDR1 MGHRA, CDR2 YSYEKL. The CDR3 is 15 amino acids. V lost 4 bases and J lost 0, with 10 bases in between. The CDR3 region is CASSLSTGSGNTIYF. The CDR3 nucleotides are TGCGCCAGCAGCCTTTCCACTGGCTCTGGAAACACCATATATTTT.

The V and J genes are TRBV6-4 and TRBJ2-5, with TRBD2 matching over 10 bases. The J call could be wrong; TRBJ2-7 is a better fit for the DNA end. Germline V gene data show CDR1 as MRHNA and CDR2 as SNTAGT. The CDR3 covers 16 residues. The DNA of the CDR3 is TGTGCCAGCAGTGACTCTCGGCTAGCGGGAGTGTACGAGCAGTACTTC. Amino acid sequence: CASSDSRLAGVYEQYF.

This clone was observed once. The genes are TRBV28 and TRBJ2-7; no clear D gene. Germline values: CDR1 MDHEN, CDR2 SYDVKM. The CDR3 loop spans 12 amino acids. Trimming removed 3 bases at V and 5 bases at J, with 8 bases between. The CDR3 coding sequence is TGTGCCAGCAGTTTTAGTGTGGACGAGCAGTACTTC. Its translation is CASSFSVDEQYF.

V and J are TRBV5-1 and TRBJ2-5; D is unresolved. Gene TRBJ2-7 matches the end of the DNA better, so the J call may be wrong. The germline CDR1 and CDR2 sequences are SGHRS and YFSETQ. The CDR3 length is 13 residues. The CDR3 sequence: CASSFDGSGEQYF. CDR3 nucleotide sequence: TGCGCCAGCAGCTTTGACGGATCCGGCGAGCAGTACTTC.

The CDR3 reads CASHRASYEQYF. CDR3 bases: TGTGCCAGCCACCGGGCCTCCTACGAGCAGTACTTC. The J gene is TRBJ2-7, the V gene TRBV9; D gene unclear. Trimming cost V 7 bases and J 0 bases, with 8 bases left between them. The CDR3 contains 12 residues. The germline V gene has CDR1 SGDLS and CDR2 YYNGEE.

The chain combines TRBV9 with TRBJ1-3, with 7 positions matching TRBD1. Trimming at V came to 4 bases and at J to 2 bases, leaving 6 bases not matched to a gene. Looked up from germline, CDR1 is SGDLS and CDR2 is YYNGEE. This CDR3 has 15 amino acids. The CDR3 DNA is TGTGCCAGCAGCCCGCGGGACAGCCCTGGAAACACCATATATTTT. Its translation is CASSPRDSPGNTIYF.

V is TRBV28 and J is TRBJ2-1, with a weak D call TRBD2 (6 bases). V lost 9 bases to trimming and J lost 4 bases, with 13 bases between them. The CDR3 loop spans 13 amino acids. Germline V CDR1 and CDR2: MDHEN, SYDVKM. CDR3 bases: TGTGCCAGTGAAGCGGGCTCTTACAATGAGCAGTTCTTC. Translated, it gives CASEAGSYNEQFF.

J is TRBJ2-1 and V is TRBV14, with 14 bases aligning to TRBD2. The CDR3 totals 15 residues. Germline V gene lookup returns CDR1 SGHDN and CDR2 FVKESK. The ends lost 3 bases at V and 8 bases at J; junction bases unmatched: 3. CDR3 protein: CASSHRLAGGYEQFF. Here the CDR3 DNA reads TGTGCCAGCAGCCACCGACTAGCGGGAGGGTATGAGCAGTTCTTC. Drawing the rest from reference TRBV14 and TRBJ2-1, the complete variable domain is EAGVTQFPSHSVIEKGQTVTLRCDPISGHDNLYWYRRVMGKEIKFLLHFVKESKQDESGMPNNRFLAERTGGTYSTLKVQPAELEDSGVYFCASSHRLAGGYEQFFGPGTRLTVL.

This clone occurred once. This chain connects TRBV16 to TRBJ2-3; TRBD2 agrees at 13 bases. V lost 4 bases, J lost 2 bases, and 6 bases stayed unmatched. The CDR3 loop spans 17 amino acids. Germline loops: CDR1 KGHSY, CDR2 FQNENV. The CDR3 spells CASSLRLAGGPTDTQYF. The CDR3 DNA reads TGTGCCAGCAGCCTTCGACTAGCGGGAGGTCCCACAGATACGCAGTATTTT.

The V call is TRBV19, the J call TRBJ2-3; D is unresolved. The CDR3 length is 12 residues. V was trimmed by 3 bases and J by 1 base, leaving 2 bases between them. In germline, CDR1 is LNHDA, CDR2 SQIVND (reference sequence). The CDR3: CASSIGTDTQYF. CDR3 bases: TGTGCCAGTAGTATTGGCACAGATACGCAGTATTTT. Looking up the rest from reference TRBV19 and TRBJ2-3 gives the full variable domain: DGGITQSPKYLFRKEGQNVTLSCEQNLNHDAMYWYRQDPGQGLRLIYYSQIVNDFQKGDIAEGYSVSREKKESFPLTVTSAQKNPTAFYLCASSIGTDTQYFGPGTRLTVL.

This chain links TRBV10-3 with TRBJ2-7; D is ambiguous. Germline CDR1 ENHRY, CDR2 SYGVKD. Trimming took 0 bases from V and 4 from J, leaving 10 bases between them. The length of the CDR3 is 14 residues. The CDR3, as DNA: TGTGCCATCAGTGAGTCCCAGGAAAGTTACGAGCAGTACTTC. Translation: CAISESQESYEQYF.

Here the CDR3 DNA reads TGTGCCAGCACCTTATCCGGGACTAGCCTCCGGAGCCCCTACGAGCAGTACTTC. It yields the protein CASTLSGTSLRSPYEQYF. J is TRBJ2-7 and V is TRBV12-1; TRBD2, the D gene given by the table, was not confirmed from the DNA. TRBV12-1 is noted as a pseudogene. The CDR3 spans 18 residues.

About this clone: Other nucleotide sequences in the sample specify the same CDR3. The gene calls are TRBV2 and TRBJ2-5; D gene ambiguous. Trimming pared 3 bases from V and 5 bases from J, leaving 4 bases between. Germline CDR1 reads SNHLY; CDR2 reads FYNNEI. The CDR3 runs to 11 residues. The CDR3 sequence: CASSELETQYF. For the CDR3, the DNA is TGTGCCAGCAGTGAGCTGGAGACCCAGTACTTC.

This chain connects TRBV27 to TRBJ2-7, with TRBD1 matching over 9 bases. J was trimmed by 6 bases and V by 6 bases; bases with no gene match: 21. Per germline, CDR1 MNHEY and CDR2 SMNVEV (reference sequence). The CDR3 contains 18 residues. Here the CDR3 DNA reads TGTGCCAGCAGCACGGACCCCACCCGGGACAGGGAAGGGGGCGAGCAGTACTTC. It specifies CASSTDPTRDREGGEQYF.

CDR3 DNA sequence: TGTGCCAGCAGCTTCGGGCAAATTAGCAATCAGCCCCAGCATTTT. This translates into CASSFGQISNQPQHF. The chain joins TRBV13 to TRBJ1-5, with D uncertain. In germline, CDR1 is PRHDT, CDR2 FYEKMQ (reference sequence). V was trimmed by 3 bases and J by 0 bases, leaving 9 bases between them. The CDR3 is 15 residues long.

This chain links TRBV7-5 with TRBJ2-1; the table calls TRBD2, which could not be checked here. TRBV7-5 is designated a pseudogene. The CDR3 extends over 11 amino acids. The CDR3, as DNA: TGTGTCAGAAGCCCCAGCGGGGGGTGGTTCTTC. It encodes CVRSPSGGWFF.

CDR3 coding DNA: TGTGCCAGCAGTTCAGGACTAGCGGGAGGCACAGATACGCAGTATTTT. Translated, it gives CASSSGLAGGTDTQYF. This rearrangement joins TRBV28 to TRBJ2-3; TRBD2 aligns across 13 bases. V dropped 4 bases and J dropped 1; count of bases not matched to a gene: 2. Per the germline V gene, CDR1 is MDHEN and CDR2 is SYDVKM. This CDR3 region has 16 residues.

This clone was counted only a few times. The chain has TRBV4-1 and TRBJ1-1; 8 nucleotides align to TRBD1. Per the germline V gene, CDR1 is MGHRA and CDR2 is YSYEKL. V was pared by 7 bases and J by 0 bases, with 7 bases of the junction left unmatched. CDR3 length equals 15 residues. CDR3: CASTRTGIMNTEAFF. The CDR3 bases are TGCGCCAGCACTCGGACAGGGATCATGAACACTGAAGCTTTCTTT.

The chain carries TRBV28 and TRBJ2-1; TRBD2 agrees at 7 bases. This CDR3 spans 15 amino acids. Germline CDR1 MDHEN, CDR2 SYDVKM. With V trimmed by 7 bases and J by 0 bases, 6 bases remained unmatched. CDR3 amino acids: CASNVGGSSYNEQFF. The CDR3 DNA follows: TGTGCCAGCAACGTGGGGGGGAGCTCCTACAATGAGCAGTTCTTC.

The V call is TRBV5-1, the J call TRBJ1-1; D unresolved. The length of the CDR3 is 14 residues. Trimming left V 3 bases short and J 1 base short, with 10 bases between. Germline CDR1 is SGHRS and CDR2 is YFSETQ. CDR3 in amino acids: CASSWNQANTEAFF. In DNA, the CDR3 is TGCGCCAGCAGCTGGAATCAGGCGAACACTGAAGCTTTCTTT.

This chain joins TRBV14 and TRBJ2-1, with a possible D match to TRBD2 (6 bases). The CDR3 extends over 15 amino acids. With 4 bases removed from V and 1 base from J, the gap between germline ends came to 11 bases. Germline V gene sequence: CDR1 SGHDN, CDR2 FVKESK. CDR3 sequence (DNA): TGTGCCAGCAGCCTAGACAGCGGGTCCTACAATGAGCAGTTCTTC. Translation: CASSLDSGSYNEQFF.

The chain employs TRBV7-9 and TRBJ1-2, with unresolved D. V gave up 3 bases and J gave up 4 bases, with 12 bases separating them. The CDR3 is 14 residues long. Germline CDR1 reads SEHNR; CDR2 reads FQNEAQ (reference sequence). CDR3 protein: CASSFGVLSYGYTF. CDR3 in DNA: TGTGCCAGCAGCTTTGGGGTACTATCCTATGGCTACACCTTC.

The genes are TRBV6-5 and TRBJ2-3; a possible D gene is TRBD1 (6 bases). V was clipped by 0 bases and J by 5 bases, with 6 bases between them. Germline lookup yields CDR1 MNHEY and CDR2 SVGAGI. The length of the CDR3 is 13 residues. This CDR3 is CASSYSRGDTQYF. The CDR3 DNA follows: TGTGCCAGCAGTTACTCCAGGGGAGATACGCAGTATTTT.

The J gene is TRBJ1-1, the V gene TRBV18; D is ambiguous. Germline V gene data show CDR1 as KGHSH and CDR2 as LQKENI. This CDR3 has 12 residues. Trimming cost V 6 bases and J 2 bases, with 7 bases left between them. CDR3 coding DNA: TGTGCCAGCTCCGCTGCTAACACTGAAGCTTTCTTT. This codes for CASSAANTEAFF.

This clone showed up just a few times. The chain recombines TRBV5-1 with TRBJ1-5; D perhaps matches TRBD1 (5 bases). CDR1 is SGHRS, CDR2 YFSETQ, per germline. The length of the CDR3 is 14 residues. V was shortened by 5 bases and J by 6 bases, with 15 bases between the two germline ends. CDR3 sequence: CASSPGEEGQPQHF. DNA for the CDR3: TGCGCCAGCAGTCCGGGGGAGGAGGGTCAGCCCCAGCATTTT.